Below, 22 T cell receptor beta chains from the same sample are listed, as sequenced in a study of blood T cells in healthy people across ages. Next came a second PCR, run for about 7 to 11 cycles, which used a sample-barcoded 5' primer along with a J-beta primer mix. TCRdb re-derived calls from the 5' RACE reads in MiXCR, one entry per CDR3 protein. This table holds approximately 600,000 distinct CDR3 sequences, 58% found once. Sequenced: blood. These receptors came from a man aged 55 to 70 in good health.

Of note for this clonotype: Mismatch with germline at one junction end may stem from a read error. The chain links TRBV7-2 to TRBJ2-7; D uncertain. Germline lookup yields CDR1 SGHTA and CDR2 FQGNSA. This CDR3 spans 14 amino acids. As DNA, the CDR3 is TGTGCCGGCAGCTTTATCGCTACGTACTACGAGCAGTACTTC. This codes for CAGSFIATYYEQYF.

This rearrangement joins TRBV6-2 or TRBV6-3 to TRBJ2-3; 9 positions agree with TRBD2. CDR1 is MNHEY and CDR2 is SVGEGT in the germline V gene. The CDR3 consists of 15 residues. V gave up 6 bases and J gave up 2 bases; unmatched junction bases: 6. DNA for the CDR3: TGTGCCAGCAGACTGAGCGGGGGGTCCACAGATACGCAGTATTTT. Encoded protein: CASRLSGGSTDTQYF.

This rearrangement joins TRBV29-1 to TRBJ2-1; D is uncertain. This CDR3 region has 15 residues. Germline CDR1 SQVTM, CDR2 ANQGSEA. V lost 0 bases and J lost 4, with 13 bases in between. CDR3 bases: TGCAGCGTTGAAGATCCCCAGACGCCATACAATGAGCAGTTCTTC. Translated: CSVEDPQTPYNEQFF.

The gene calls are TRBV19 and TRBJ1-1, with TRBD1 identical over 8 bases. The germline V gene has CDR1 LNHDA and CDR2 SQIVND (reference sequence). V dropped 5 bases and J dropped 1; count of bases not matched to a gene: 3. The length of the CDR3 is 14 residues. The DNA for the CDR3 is TGTGCCAGTAGTTTTCAGGGGGCGAACACTGAAGCTTTCTTT. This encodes CASSFQGANTEAFF.

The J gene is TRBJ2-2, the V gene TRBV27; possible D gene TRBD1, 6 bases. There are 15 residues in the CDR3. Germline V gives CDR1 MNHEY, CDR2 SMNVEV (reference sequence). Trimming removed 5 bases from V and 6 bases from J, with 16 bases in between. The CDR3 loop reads CASSHTGLGAGELFF. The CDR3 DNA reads TGTGCCAGCAGTCACACAGGGTTAGGCGCCGGGGAGCTGTTTTTT.

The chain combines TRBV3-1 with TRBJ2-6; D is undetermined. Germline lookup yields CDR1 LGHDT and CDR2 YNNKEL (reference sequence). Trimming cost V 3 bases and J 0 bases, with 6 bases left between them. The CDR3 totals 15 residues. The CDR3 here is CASSQWVSGANVLTF. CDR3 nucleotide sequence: TGTGCCAGCAGCCAGTGGGTCTCTGGGGCCAACGTCCTGACTTTC. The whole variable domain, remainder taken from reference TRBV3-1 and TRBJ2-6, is DTAVSQTPKYLVTQMGNDKSIKCEQNLGHDTMYWYKQDSKKFLKIMFSYNNKELIINETVPNRFSPKSPDKAHLNLHINSLELGDSAVYFCASSQWVSGANVLTFGAGSRLTVL.

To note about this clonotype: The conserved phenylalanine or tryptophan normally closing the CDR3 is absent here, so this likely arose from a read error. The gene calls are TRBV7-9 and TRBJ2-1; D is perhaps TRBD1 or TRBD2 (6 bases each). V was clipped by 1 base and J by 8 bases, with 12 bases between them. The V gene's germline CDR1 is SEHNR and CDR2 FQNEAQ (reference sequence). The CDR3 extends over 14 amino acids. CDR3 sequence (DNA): TGTGCCAGCAGCTTAGGGTCAGGGGAGGATGAGCAGTTCATC. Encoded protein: CASSLGSGEDEQFI.

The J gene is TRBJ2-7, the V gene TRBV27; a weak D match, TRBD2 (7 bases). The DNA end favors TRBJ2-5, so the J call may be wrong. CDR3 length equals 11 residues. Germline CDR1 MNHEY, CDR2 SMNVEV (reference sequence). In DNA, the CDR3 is TGTGCCGCTGGGGGGGGCGAGACCCAGTACTTC. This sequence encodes CAAGGGETQYF.

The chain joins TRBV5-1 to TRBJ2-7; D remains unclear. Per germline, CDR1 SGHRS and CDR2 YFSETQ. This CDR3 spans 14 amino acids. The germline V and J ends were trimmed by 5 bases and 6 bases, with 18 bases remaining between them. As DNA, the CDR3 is TGCGCCAGCAGTGCGGAAACCCACGGCACCGAGCAGTACTTC. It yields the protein CASSAETHGTEQYF.

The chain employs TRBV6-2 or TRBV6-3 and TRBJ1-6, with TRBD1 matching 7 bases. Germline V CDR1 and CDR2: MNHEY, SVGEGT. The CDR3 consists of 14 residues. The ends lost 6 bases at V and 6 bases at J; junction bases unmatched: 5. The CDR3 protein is CASSAGTANSPLHF. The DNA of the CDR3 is TGTGCCAGCAGCGCCGGGACAGCTAATTCACCCCTCCACTTT.

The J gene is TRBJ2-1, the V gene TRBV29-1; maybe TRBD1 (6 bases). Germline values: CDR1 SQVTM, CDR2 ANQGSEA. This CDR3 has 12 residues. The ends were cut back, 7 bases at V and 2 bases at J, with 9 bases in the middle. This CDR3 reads CSGTATYNEQFF. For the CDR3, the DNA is TGCAGCGGGACAGCCACCTACAATGAGCAGTTCTTC.

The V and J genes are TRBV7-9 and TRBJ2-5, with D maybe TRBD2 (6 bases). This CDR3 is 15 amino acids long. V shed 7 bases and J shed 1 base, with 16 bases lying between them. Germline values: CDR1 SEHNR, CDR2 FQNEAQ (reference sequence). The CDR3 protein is CASTQMGGPQETQYF. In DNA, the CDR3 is TGTGCCAGCACCCAGATGGGGGGACCCCAAGAGACCCAGTACTTC.

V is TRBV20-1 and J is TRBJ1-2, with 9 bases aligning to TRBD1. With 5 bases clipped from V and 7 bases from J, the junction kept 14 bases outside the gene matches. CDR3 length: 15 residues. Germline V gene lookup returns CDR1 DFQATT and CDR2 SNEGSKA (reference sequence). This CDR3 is CSAPIRDRARGGYTF. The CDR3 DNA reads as TGCAGTGCTCCCATCCGGGACAGGGCGCGAGGTGGCTACACCTTC.

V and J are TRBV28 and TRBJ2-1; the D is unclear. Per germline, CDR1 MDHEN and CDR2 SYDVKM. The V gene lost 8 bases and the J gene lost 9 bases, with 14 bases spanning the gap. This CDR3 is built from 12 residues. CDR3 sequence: CASCRAPGEQFF. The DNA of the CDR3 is TGTGCCAGCTGCCGGGCGCCCGGTGAGCAGTTCTTC. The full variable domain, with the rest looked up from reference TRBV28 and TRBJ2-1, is DVKVTQSSRYLVKRTGEKVFLECVQDMDHENMFWYRQDPGLGLRLIYFSYDVKMKEKGDIPEGYSVSREKKERFSLILESASTNQTSMYLCASCRAPGEQFFGPGTRLTVL.

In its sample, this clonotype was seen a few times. The CDR3 loop reads CSVGDRGPEKLFF. The CDR3 region has the DNA TGCAGCGTTGGAGACAGGGGTCCTGAAAAACTGTTTTTT. The genes are TRBV29-1 and TRBJ1-4; 8 nucleotides match TRBD1. Trimming took 4 bases from V and 7 from J; bases not matched to a gene: 5. The germline gives CDR1 SQVTM, CDR2 ANQGSEA. The CDR3 is made up of 13 amino acids. The full variable domain, with the rest looked up from reference TRBV29-1 and TRBJ1-4, is SAVISQKPSRDICQRGTSLTIQCQVDSQVTMMFWYRQQPGQSLTLIATANQGSEATYESGFVIDKFPISRPNLTFSTLTVSNMSPEDSSIYLCSVGDRGPEKLFFGSGTQLSVL.

The CDR3 nucleotides are TGTGCCAGCAGCCAAAACCTCCGTGCGGGAGCTACCTACGAGCAGTACTTC. This sequence encodes CASSQNLRAGATYEQYF. The V call is TRBV5-5, the J call TRBJ2-7; TRBD2 aligns across 7 bases. The CDR3 runs 17 residues. CDR1 is SGHKS, CDR2 YYEKEE, per germline (reference sequence). The V and J ends lost 4 bases and 2 bases, in that order; junction bases with no gene match: 15.

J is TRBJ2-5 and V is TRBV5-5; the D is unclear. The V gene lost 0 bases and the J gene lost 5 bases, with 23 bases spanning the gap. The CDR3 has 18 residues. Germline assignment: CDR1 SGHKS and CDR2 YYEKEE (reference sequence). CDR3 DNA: TGTGCCAGCAGCTTGGCTGAGACCACACTAAGAAACTGGGAGACCCAGTACTTC. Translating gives CASSLAETTLRNWETQYF.

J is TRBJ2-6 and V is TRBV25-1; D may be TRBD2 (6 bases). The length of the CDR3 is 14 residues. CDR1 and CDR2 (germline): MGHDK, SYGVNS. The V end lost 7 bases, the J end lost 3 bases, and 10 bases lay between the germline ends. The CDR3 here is CASTTGGGANVLTF. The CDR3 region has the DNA TGTGCCAGCACCACCGGGGGTGGGGCCAACGTCCTGACTTTC.

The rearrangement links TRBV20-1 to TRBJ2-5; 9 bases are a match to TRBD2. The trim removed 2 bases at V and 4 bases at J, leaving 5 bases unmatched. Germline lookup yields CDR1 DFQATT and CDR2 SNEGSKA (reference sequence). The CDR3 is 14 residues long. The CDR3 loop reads CSARQASGAETQYF. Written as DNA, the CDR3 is TGCAGTGCTAGACAGGCTAGCGGGGCAGAGACCCAGTACTTC.

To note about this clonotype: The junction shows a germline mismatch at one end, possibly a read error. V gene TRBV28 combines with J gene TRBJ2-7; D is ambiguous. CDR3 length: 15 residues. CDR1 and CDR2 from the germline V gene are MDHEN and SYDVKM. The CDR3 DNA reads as TGTGCCACCAGTCAGGTGCTCCGAGACGCCTACGAGCAGTACTTC. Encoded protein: CATSQVLRDAYEQYF.

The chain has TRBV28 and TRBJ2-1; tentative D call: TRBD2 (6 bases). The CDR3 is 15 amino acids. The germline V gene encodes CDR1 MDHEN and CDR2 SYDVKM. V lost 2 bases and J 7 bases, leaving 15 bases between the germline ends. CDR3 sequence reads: CASSLSQAGRNEQFF. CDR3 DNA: TGTGCCAGCAGTTTAAGTCAAGCGGGCCGTAATGAGCAGTTCTTC.

The CDR3 DNA sequence: TGCAGCGTTTCCGGGACAGGGAAAGGCTACACCTTC. It codes for CSVSGTGKGYTF. The chain uses TRBV29-1 and TRBJ1-2; 9 bases match TRBD1. V was clipped by 5 bases and J by 8 bases; unmatched bases: 6. CDR1 is SQVTM and CDR2 is ANQGSEA in the germline V gene. CDR3 size: 12 residues.